This section outlines one T cell receptor (beta chain) sequence together with its context. The time point: baseline pretreatment blood. The treatment here: 15 Gy SBRT to primary tumor, nephrectomy 4 weeks later. Blood was sampled at baseline, 2 weeks and 4 weeks after SBRT. This renal cell carcinoma was of the clear cell type. The record originates from a study of radiation and T cells in renal cell carcinoma. V was pared by 1 base and J by 4 bases, with 11 bases between. This CDR3 region has 14 residues. Germline-derived CDR1 and CDR2 are SGHRS and YFSETQ. Sequencing used immunoSEQ multiplex PCR; TCRdb keeps in-frame clones, though not all of them. The data show about 59,000 clones, over 70% seen once.

V and J are TRBV5-1 and TRBJ2-5; possibly TRBD1 for D (5 bases). This clonotype was sampled from a man in his sixties with renal cell carcinoma. Sample: blood, taken from a patient whose treatment included radiotherapy and nephrectomy. CDR3 sequence reads: CASSLRGQGETQYF. In nucleotides, the CDR3 is TGCGCCAGCAGCTTGAGGGGCCAGGGAGAGACCCAGTACTTC.